These T cell receptor beta chains were read from a single sample in a study of blood T cell repertoires in COVID-19. The protocol was immunoSEQ multiplex PCR, while the TCRdb copy is restricted to in-frame clones and leaves out a portion. The sample shows 250,000 or so clones, more than 85% of them seen only once. The sample comprised PBMCs or T cells enriched from blood (not recorded which). The receptors derive from a woman aged 50 to 60 who had recovered from COVID-19. Both conserved end residues are part of each CDR3. D genes are given only for firm matches. Clone size is stated in some rows and not others, as once, few, many or a class when expanded.

d_call: NA
j_call: TRBJ1-1
v_call: TRBV19
clone_size: NA
cdr3_aa: CASSFRTVPGAFF
cdr3_nt: TGTGCCAGTAGTTTCAGGACAGTTCCCGGGGCTTTCTTT

d_call: TRBD1
j_call: TRBJ2-2
v_call: TRBV29-1
clone_size: NA
cdr3_aa: CSVSGGPAGELFF
cdr3_nt: TGCAGCGTATCAGGGGGACCGGCCGGGGAGCTGTTTTTT

d_call: TRBD2
j_call: TRBJ2-3
v_call: TRBV2
clone_size: NA
cdr3_aa: CASRWSGSADTQYF
cdr3_nt: TGTGCCAGCAGGTGGAGCGGGAGTGCGGATACGCAGTATTTT

d_call: NA
j_call: TRBJ1-5
v_call: TRBV7-2
clone_size: once
cdr3_aa: CASSLFGDSGQPQHF
cdr3_nt: TGTGCCAGCAGCTTATTCGGGGATTCAGGTCAGCCCCAGCATTTT

d_call: TRBD2
j_call: TRBJ2-1
v_call: TRBV9
clone_size: NA
cdr3_aa: CASSVRTSGSLYEQFF
cdr3_nt: TGTGCCAGCAGCGTACGGACTAGCGGGAGTCTCTATGAGCAGTTCTTC

d_call: NA
j_call: TRBJ2-7
v_call: TRBV5-1
clone_size: once
cdr3_aa: CASSPTGVPYEQYF
cdr3_nt: TGCGCCAGCAGCCCGACAGGAGTACCCTACGAGCAGTACTTC

d_call: NA
j_call: TRBJ2-7
v_call: TRBV4-1
clone_size: NA
cdr3_aa: CASSQANTGSYEQYF
cdr3_nt: TGCGCCAGCAGCCAAGCGAACACAGGCTCCTACGAGCAGTACTTC

d_call: TRBD1
j_call: TRBJ1-1
v_call: TRBV12-3/TRBV12-4
clone_size: NA
cdr3_aa: CASSPLQGNEAFF
cdr3_nt: TGTGCCAGCAGCCCACTACAGGGGAATGAAGCTTTCTTT

d_call: NA
j_call: TRBJ1-2
v_call: TRBV11-1
clone_size: NA
cdr3_aa: CASSGDTANYGYTF
cdr3_nt: TGTGCCAGCAGCGGTGACACGGCTAACTATGGCTACACCTTC

d_call: NA
j_call: TRBJ1-6
v_call: TRBV2
clone_size: NA
cdr3_aa: CASSEAGAGSPLHF
cdr3_nt: TGTGCCAGCAGTGAAGCAGGGGCAGGTTCACCCCTCCACTTT

d_call: NA
j_call: TRBJ2-3
v_call: TRBV2
clone_size: NA
cdr3_aa: CASSEAGALRTDTQYF
cdr3_nt: TGTGCCAGCAGTGAAGCAGGGGCCCTACGCACAGATACGCAGTATTTT

d_call: NA
j_call: TRBJ2-6
v_call: TRBV25-1
clone_size: NA
cdr3_aa: CASSEGFRAGANVLTF
cdr3_nt: TGTGCCAGCAGTGAGGGGTTCAGGGCTGGGGCCAACGTCCTGACTTTC

d_call: TRBD2
j_call: TRBJ2-1
v_call: TRBV5-1
clone_size: NA
cdr3_aa: CASSLGAAGGGNEQFF
cdr3_nt: TGCGCCAGCAGCTTGGGGGCAGCGGGAGGAGGTAATGAGCAGTTCTTC

d_call: NA
j_call: TRBJ1-4
v_call: TRBV11-1
clone_size: NA
cdr3_aa: CASSHWTRGEKLFF
cdr3_nt: TGTGCCAGCAGCCACTGGACGCGCGGGGAGAAACTGTTTTTT

d_call: TRBD2
j_call: TRBJ2-3
v_call: TRBV2
clone_size: NA
cdr3_aa: CASSELAGTDTQYF
cdr3_nt: TGTGCCAGCAGTGAACTAGCGGGCACAGATACGCAGTATTTT

d_call: TRBD2
j_call: TRBJ2-3
v_call: TRBV4-3
clone_size: NA
cdr3_aa: CASSQKWSGGPTDTQYF
cdr3_nt: TGCGCCAGCAGCCAGAAGTGGAGCGGGGGTCCCACAGATACGCAGTATTTT

d_call: NA
j_call: TRBJ1-1
v_call: TRBV5-1
clone_size: NA
cdr3_aa: CASSLVMQGPDSEAFF
cdr3_nt: TGCGCCAGCAGCTTGGTGATGCAGGGCCCGGATTCTGAAGCTTTCTTT

d_call: NA
j_call: TRBJ2-1
v_call: TRBV5-1
clone_size: NA
cdr3_aa: CASRREVSANEQFF
cdr3_nt: TGCGCCAGCAGGAGAGAGGTTTCCGCGAATGAGCAGTTCTTC

d_call: TRBD1
j_call: TRBJ2-7
v_call: TRBV6-5
clone_size: NA
cdr3_aa: CASSYSQGADEQYF
cdr3_nt: TGTGCCAGCAGTTATAGTCAGGGGGCTGACGAGCAGTACTTC

d_call: TRBD1
j_call: TRBJ1-5
v_call: TRBV30
clone_size: NA
cdr3_aa: CAWSDRVGQPQHF
cdr3_nt: TGTGCCTGGAGCGACAGGGTTGGCCAGCCCCAGCATTTT

d_call: TRBD2
j_call: TRBJ2-1
v_call: TRBV11-2
clone_size: NA
cdr3_aa: CASSLAPGLAGGREQFF
cdr3_nt: TGTGCCAGCAGCTTAGCCCCTGGACTAGCGGGAGGGAGAGAGCAGTTCTTC

d_call: NA
j_call: TRBJ1-2
v_call: TRBV6-5
clone_size: NA
cdr3_aa: CASRNKGKSYGYTF
cdr3_nt: TGTGCCAGCAGGAATAAGGGGAAGTCCTATGGCTACACCTTC

d_call: NA
j_call: TRBJ2-5
v_call: TRBV7-8
clone_size: NA
cdr3_aa: CASSQTTGKETQYF
cdr3_nt: TGTGCCAGCAGCCAAACGACAGGCAAAGAGACCCAGTACTTC

d_call: TRBD1
j_call: TRBJ1-5
v_call: TRBV10-3
clone_size: NA
cdr3_aa: CAISRTGDQPQHF
cdr3_nt: TGTGCCATCAGCCGGACAGGGGATCAGCCCCAGCATTTT

d_call: TRBD1
j_call: TRBJ2-5
v_call: TRBV5-1
clone_size: NA
cdr3_aa: CASSLGTGKETQYF
cdr3_nt: TGCGCCAGCAGCCTCGGGACAGGGAAGGAGACCCAGTACTTC

d_call: TRBD2
j_call: TRBJ2-1
v_call: TRBV2
clone_size: NA
cdr3_aa: CASGLAGGPLNNEQFF
cdr3_nt: TGTGCCAGCGGACTAGCGGGAGGACCGTTAAACAATGAGCAGTTCTTC

d_call: NA
j_call: TRBJ2-7
v_call: TRBV30
clone_size: NA
cdr3_aa: CAWARRRPAVEQYF
cdr3_nt: TGTGCCTGGGCTCGACGGAGACCGGCTGTCGAGCAGTACTTC

d_call: NA
j_call: TRBJ1-3
v_call: TRBV18
clone_size: NA
cdr3_aa: CASSPTVPVSGNTIYF
cdr3_nt: TGTGCCAGCTCACCAACAGTTCCCGTCTCTGGAAACACCATATATTTT

d_call: TRBD1
j_call: TRBJ1-5
v_call: TRBV27
clone_size: NA
cdr3_aa: CASSTRGPYSNQPQHF
cdr3_nt: TGTGCCAGCAGTACCAGGGGGCCGTATAGCAATCAGCCCCAGCATTTT

d_call: NA
j_call: TRBJ1-4
v_call: TRBV4-2
clone_size: NA
cdr3_aa: CASSPQVATNEKLFF
cdr3_nt: TGTGCCAGCAGCCCTCAGGTCGCAACTAATGAAAAACTGTTTTTT

d_call: NA
j_call: TRBJ2-1
v_call: TRBV28
clone_size: NA
cdr3_aa: CASSTSSYNEQFF
cdr3_nt: TGTGCCAGCAGTACTAGCTCGTACAATGAGCAGTTCTTC

d_call: NA
j_call: TRBJ2-3
v_call: TRBV2
clone_size: NA
cdr3_aa: CASSGGRTDTQYF
cdr3_nt: TGTGCCAGCAGCGGAGGCCGCACAGATACGCAGTATTTT

d_call: NA
j_call: TRBJ1-2
v_call: TRBV28
clone_size: NA
cdr3_aa: CASSPNSQGWGSYGYTF
cdr3_nt: TGTGCCAGCAGCCCCAACTCTCAGGGGTGGGGGTCCTATGGCTACACCTTC

d_call: TRBD2
j_call: TRBJ2-5
v_call: TRBV5-4
clone_size: NA
cdr3_aa: CASTNGLAGVKETQYF
cdr3_nt: TGTGCCAGCACCAACGGACTAGCGGGAGTCAAAGAGACCCAGTACTTC

d_call: TRBD1
j_call: TRBJ1-1
v_call: TRBV6-5
clone_size: NA
cdr3_aa: CASSLTGGLNTEAFF
cdr3_nt: TGTGCCAGCAGTTTGACAGGGGGACTGAACACTGAAGCTTTCTTT

d_call: TRBD2
j_call: TRBJ2-3
v_call: TRBV7-3
clone_size: NA
cdr3_aa: CASSYGTSGGTDTQYF
cdr3_nt: TGTGCCAGCAGCTATGGGACTAGCGGCGGCACAGATACGCAGTATTTT